The entry below gives a single T cell receptor beta chain sequence along with its context. The entry originates in a study of blood T cell repertoires in COVID-19. There are 16 residues in the CDR3. With V trimmed by 7 bases and J by 5 bases, 12 bases remained unmatched. Germline V gene lookup returns CDR1 SGHVS and CDR2 FQNEAQ. The table came from immunoSEQ multiplex PCR; TCRdb's copy has only in-frame clones and leaves some out. The repertoire consists of about 120,000 clones, with approximately 90% occurring once and the leading ten covering roughly 2%. The gene calls are TRBV7-8 and TRBJ1-2, with 11 bases lining up with TRBD1. Source material: peripheral blood. This receptor was taken from a human donor with active COVID-19. The donor label of this sample is uncertain. CDR3 residues: CASTDRGPSSLYGYTF. DNA of the CDR3: TGTGCCAGCACGGACAGGGGGCCCTCCTCCTTATATGGCTACACCTTC.